This T cell receptor beta chain was sequenced in a study of post-analysis software for immune sequencing data. This CDR3 comprises 13 residues. CDR1 is SQVTM, CDR2 ANQGSEA, per germline. Built from TCR beta cDNA, the libraries had unique molecular identifiers in them. TCRdb reprocessed the PCR reads with MiXCR, giving one entry per CDR3 protein. The sample records about 810,000 distinct CDR3 sequences, roughly half being singletons. Regarding this clonotype: The antigen is unknown.

Study-level points and caveats: Compared with controls, patients had more of about 5 TRBV segments, including TRBV5-6, TRBV5-1 and TRBV20-1.

Sequenced sample: blood. This TCR was sampled from a girl aged 5-17 years with multiple sclerosis. The rearrangement joins TRBV29-1 to TRBJ2-5, with 8 bases fitting TRBD1. The last part of the DNA fits TRBJ2-7 better; the J call may be wrong. The CDR3 DNA is TGCAGCGTCGTTTGGACAGGGCGAGGCGAGCAGTACTTC. Protein: CSVVWTGRGEQYF.